The T cell receptor beta chain under discussion was sequenced for a study of cytomegalovirus exposure and HLA in healthy donors. General study findings and limits: Highly shared sequence variants in one cluster were likely a sequencing artifact. Earlier analysis looked at TCR beta V segments, and most were productive about 87% or about 30% of the time. V segments that were indistinguishable, TRBV6-2 and TRBV6-3 among them, were omitted from analysis. Accurate prediction of HLA-A and HLA-B alleles (for most subjects) was reportedly achieved from TCR beta sequences.

In regard to this clone: Its antigen is undetermined.

The CDR3 is 16 amino acids. CDR1 SGDLS and CDR2 YYNGEE come from the germline V gene. V dropped 0 bases and J dropped 6; count of bases not matched to a gene: 5. PCR employed 60 Vbeta and 13 Jbeta primers. Sequenced by immunoSEQ multiplex PCR; TCRdb stores in-frame clones only, minus some. In all, the sample yields tens of thousands of clones. Material for sequencing was PBMCs. The chain joins TRBV9 to TRBJ2-1; 11 positions match TRBD2. The sequence was collected from a man aged 50-60 years in good health and CMV-seronegative. The CDR3 nucleotides are TGTGCCAGCAGCGTAGGAGTAGCGGGGGGGCTCAATGAGCAGTTCTTC. It encodes CASSVGVAGGLNEQFF.